This T cell receptor (beta chain) was captured by sequencing in a study of T cells after posttransplantation cyclophosphamide. This clone was detected many times. Antigen unknown. Assay used: immunoSEQ multiplex PCR; TCRdb lists only in-frame clones, some missing. There are around 34,000 clones in the sample, none observed a single time. The related graft donor's blood sample was taken on the day of bone marrow donation. Points from the study as a whole: Donor-recipient repertoire similarity was low at 1-2 months, rising over year one. Skin or GI-infiltrating T cells shared few TRB sequences with blood.

V was cut by 3 bases and J by 4 bases, with 13 bases left in between. Per germline, CDR1 WNHNN and CDR2 SYGVQD (reference sequence). CDR3 size: 15 residues. This receptor was taken from a woman in her 50s in good health and a related stem cell transplant donor. The V call is TRBV10-1, the J call TRBJ2-1, with unresolved D. Sequencing used PBMCs. The CDR3 region has the DNA TGCGCCAGCAGTGACGGAATAGCCGGATACAATGAGCAGTTCTTC. Encoded protein: CASSDGIAGYNEQFF.